The 15 T cell receptor beta chains below all came from one sample that was sequenced in a study of cytomegalovirus exposure and HLA in healthy donors. PCR used 60 Vbeta primers and 13 Jbeta primers. Sequencing used immunoSEQ multiplex PCR; TCRdb keeps in-frame clones, though not all of them. The data hold some 140,000 clones, with 66% observed a single time. Sample: PBMCs. The receptors here all came from a human donor in good health.

The V and J genes are TRBV19 and TRBJ2-5; 7 nucleotides align to TRBD1. V was clipped by 5 bases and J by 3 bases; unmatched bases: 3. This CDR3 has 13 residues. CDR1 is LNHDA and CDR2 is SQIVND in the germline V gene (reference sequence). CDR3 amino acids: CASSPTGEETQYF. In DNA, the CDR3 is TGTGCCAGTAGTCCTACAGGGGAAGAGACCCAGTACTTC.

This rearrangement joins TRBV7-9 to TRBJ2-7; TRBD1 aligns across 8 bases. Germline CDR1 reads SEHNR; CDR2 reads FQNEAQ (reference sequence). This CDR3 region has 15 residues. Germline trimming cut 0 bases from V and 3 bases from J; bases unmatched to any gene: 4. The CDR3 loop reads CASSLAAGTGYEQYF. The CDR3 bases are TGTGCCAGCAGCTTAGCGGCTGGGACAGGCTACGAGCAGTACTTC.

J is TRBJ2-1 and V is TRBV11-3, with TRBD2 matching 8 bases. CDR3 length: 17 residues. The J segment lost 6 bases and the V segment lost 5 bases, leaving 15 bases of the junction unmatched. Per the germline V gene, CDR1 is SGHNT and CDR2 is YENEEA. CDR3 sequence: CASSARTSGGRGNEQFF. The DNA of the CDR3 is TGTGCCAGCAGCGCGAGAACTAGCGGAGGGCGGGGCAATGAGCAGTTCTTC. The full variable domain, rest sourced from reference TRBV11-3 and TRBJ2-1, is EAGVVQSPRYKIIEKKQPVAFWCNPISGHNTLYWYLQNLGQGPELLIRYENEEAVDDSQLPKDRFSAERLKGVDSTLKIQPAELGDSAVYLCASSARTSGGRGNEQFFGPGTRLTVL.

The chain recombines TRBV10-2 with TRBJ2-5, with 9 nucleotides matching TRBD2. TRBJ2-7 matches the DNA end more closely, so the J call is doubtful. Germline V lookup: CDR1 WSHSY, CDR2 SAAADI. The CDR3 covers 15 residues. The DNA for the CDR3 is TGCGCCAGCAGATTATTTAGCGGGAGTGGGTACGAGCAGTACTTC. Protein: CASRLFSGSGYEQYF.

V and J are TRBV29-1 and TRBJ2-7; 10 bases map to TRBD2. Germline V CDR1 and CDR2: SQVTM, ANQGSEA. The CDR3 extends over 14 amino acids. V lost 2 bases to trimming and J lost 5 bases; unmatched junction nucleotides: 6. The CDR3 region is CSVETSGMGDEQYF. The CDR3 DNA reads TGCAGCGTTGAAACTAGCGGGATGGGGGACGAGCAGTACTTC.

This clone has just a few counts. The chain carries TRBV6-6 and TRBJ2-1, with 7 bases matching TRBD1. The CDR3 loop spans 15 amino acids. V shed 6 bases, J shed 5 bases, and the junction held 10 bases outside the gene matches. Germline loops: CDR1 MNHNY, CDR2 SVGAGI (reference sequence). CDR3 amino acids: CASRFTGTDDNEQFF. CDR3 bases: TGTGCCAGCAGATTCACCGGGACAGACGACAATGAGCAGTTCTTC.

The rearrangement joins TRBV11-3 to TRBJ2-5; TRBD2 matches at 7 bases. Trimming cost V 5 bases and J 4 bases; bases outside gene matches: 7. Germline-derived CDR1 and CDR2 are SGHNT and YENEEA. The CDR3 consists of 14 residues. The CDR3 nucleotides are TGTGCCAGCAGCGGCCGGACTAGTTCAGAGACCCAGTACTTC. Translating gives CASSGRTSSETQYF.

The gene calls are TRBV5-8 and TRBJ2-3; 11 bases align to TRBD2. CDR3 length: 16 residues. Germline V gene lookup returns CDR1 SGHTS and CDR2 YDEGEE. V lost 3 bases and J lost 2; bases outside the gene matches: 5. The CDR3 region has the DNA TGTGCCAGCAGCTCCGGGACTAGCGGTTACACAGATACGCAGTATTTT. Translating it yields CASSSGTSGYTDTQYF.

CDR3 in amino acids: CASKLIHAPGPRDEQFF. Written as DNA, the CDR3 is TGTGCCAGTAAGCTTATTCACGCCCCGGGCCCGCGGGATGAGCAGTTCTTC. J is TRBJ2-1 and V is TRBV7-8; a weak D match, TRBD2 (5 bases). The germline CDR1 and CDR2 sequences are SGHVS and FQNEAQ. This CDR3 has 17 amino acids. V was cut by 9 bases and J by 8 bases, with 29 bases left in between.

The V gene is TRBV28, the J gene TRBJ1-1; TRBD1 matches 12 bases. The CDR3 is 16 residues long. CDR1 and CDR2 (germline): MDHEN, SYDVKM. J lost 3 bases, V lost 8 bases, and 10 bases had no gene match. The CDR3: CASPAGTGGPHTEAFF. The CDR3 nucleotides are TGTGCCAGCCCCGCCGGGACAGGGGGCCCTCACACTGAAGCTTTCTTT.

V and J are TRBV25-1 and TRBJ1-2; 7 nucleotides line up with TRBD1. CDR1 is MGHDK and CDR2 is SYGVNS in the germline V gene. This CDR3 region has 17 residues. Trimming took 2 bases from V and 1 from J; bases not matched to a gene: 10. The CDR3 here is CASSELGGRQGNYGYTF. The DNA of the CDR3 is TGTGCCAGCAGTGAACTGGGGGGTCGACAGGGTAACTATGGCTACACCTTC.

The rearrangement links TRBV6-5 to TRBJ1-2; possible D gene TRBD1, 6 bases. In germline, CDR1 is MNHEY, CDR2 SVGAGI. This CDR3 has 13 residues. Trimming took 6 bases from V and 7 from J, leaving 15 bases between them. The CDR3 DNA reads as TGTGCCAGCAGCTTGGGGGGGGCAGGTGGCTACACCTTC. Protein sequence: CASSLGGAGGYTF.

This rearrangement joins TRBV9 to TRBJ2-1, with 9 nucleotides matching TRBD1. V lost 0 bases to trimming and J lost 7 bases; unmatched junction nucleotides: 2. Germline-derived CDR1 and CDR2 are SGDLS and YYNGEE. CDR3 length: 14 residues. DNA for the CDR3: TGTGCCAGCAGCGTAGGACAGGGGGGGAATGAGCAGTTCTTC. As protein: CASSVGQGGNEQFF. Filled out from reference TRBV9 and TRBJ2-1, the complete variable domain reads DSGVTQTPKHLITATGQRVTLRCSPRSGDLSVYWYQQSLDQGLQFLIQYYNGEERAKGNILERFSAQQFPDLHSELNLSSLELGDSALYFCASSVGQGGNEQFFGPGTRLTVL.

Of note for this clone: Other DNA sequences in this sample translate to the same CDR3. This chain connects TRBV2 to TRBJ2-7; D is undetermined. The CDR3 loop spans 11 amino acids. V was cut by 6 bases and J by 2 bases, with 5 bases left in between. Germline CDR1 reads SNHLY; CDR2 reads FYNNEI. This CDR3 is CASRLTYEQYF. DNA for the CDR3: TGTGCCAGCAGACTTACCTACGAGCAGTACTTC.

This clone was recorded only once. The V and J genes are TRBV4-1 and TRBJ2-7; D not resolved. V shed 0 bases and J shed 6 bases, with 9 bases lying between them. The CDR3 has 13 amino acids. Germline V CDR1 and CDR2: MGHRA, YSYEKL. CDR3 DNA sequence: TGCGCCAGCAGCCAAGAACGATACGGCGAGCAGTACTTC. Translation: CASSQERYGEQYF.